The 31 T cell receptor beta chains presented below share a single source sample, sequenced in a study of cytomegalovirus exposure and HLA in healthy donors. PCR was performed using 60 Vbeta and 13 Jbeta primers. Produced via immunoSEQ multiplex PCR; TCRdb's table is partial and in-frame only. This repertoire includes approximately 100,000 clones. The material sequenced was PBMCs. The receptors shown here come from a man aged 50 or older in good health and CMV-seronegative.

J is TRBJ2-5 and V is TRBV11-2; TRBD1 matches 9 bases. Germline V gene sequence: CDR1 SGHAT, CDR2 FQNNGV. This CDR3 region has 15 residues. Trimming at V came to 5 bases and at J to 5 bases, leaving 9 bases not matched to a gene. Written as DNA, the CDR3 is TGTGCCAGCAGCCTCCCGGGACAGGGCCGGGAGACCCAGTACTTC. It translates to CASSLPGQGRETQYF.

The chain couples TRBV7-2 to TRBJ1-2; the match to TRBD1 covers 9 bases. The CDR3 is 13 residues long. V lost 2 bases and J lost 6; bases outside the gene matches: 1. Germline V lookup: CDR1 SGHTA, CDR2 FQGNSA. The CDR3 coding sequence is TGTGCCAGCAGCTTAAGACAGGGGGATGGCTACACCTTC. It yields the protein CASSLRQGDGYTF.

The V call is TRBV2, the J call TRBJ2-5; 11 bases agree with TRBD2. Trimming at V came to 6 bases and at J to 0 bases, leaving 18 bases not matched to a gene. Germline V gene data show CDR1 as SNHLY and CDR2 as FYNNEI. This CDR3 is 20 amino acids long. DNA for the CDR3: TGTGCCAGCAGCTATACCTCAGAACCGGGACTAGCGGAACACCAAGAGACCCAGTACTTC. Encoded protein: CASSYTSEPGLAEHQETQYF.

The J gene is TRBJ2-7, the V gene TRBV29-1; TRBD1 agrees at 7 bases. V was pared by 5 bases and J by 6 bases, with 4 bases of the junction left unmatched. The CDR3 covers 11 residues. Germline CDR1 SQVTM, CDR2 ANQGSEA. The CDR3, as DNA: TGCAGCGTTTACAGGGGCCGCGAGCAGTACTTC. This codes for CSVYRGREQYF.

The rearrangement links TRBV11-1 to TRBJ2-3; tentatively, D is TRBD2 (6 bases). The CDR3 runs to 16 residues. Germline V gene data show CDR1 as SGHAT and CDR2 as FQDESV (reference sequence). V shed 5 bases and J shed 5 bases, with 20 bases lying between them. CDR3 bases: TGTGCCAGCAGCCCCGGTGGCAGGGTCGGGGGAGATACGCAGTATTTT. As protein: CASSPGGRVGGDTQYF.

The V and J genes are TRBV5-5 and TRBJ1-1; maybe TRBD1 (5 bases). Germline CDR1 reads SGHKS; CDR2 reads YYEKEE (reference sequence). V was shortened by 4 bases and J by 6 bases, with 13 bases between the two germline ends. This CDR3 contains 13 residues. Here the CDR3 reads CASSTQGGAEAFF. The CDR3 DNA is TGTGCCAGCAGCACTCAGGGAGGGGCTGAAGCTTTCTTT.

This chain links TRBV11-3 with TRBJ1-2; D not certain. V was cut by 2 bases and J by 6 bases, with 31 bases left in between. CDR1 and CDR2 from the germline V gene are SGHNT and YENEEA. This CDR3 contains 20 residues. The CDR3 DNA follows: TGTGCCAGCAGCTTAACGATCCCCGAGAGGGTCGACGGGGTCCCGGATGGCTACACCTTC. This translates into CASSLTIPERVDGVPDGYTF.

This chain joins TRBV4-3 and TRBJ2-7; D perhaps matches TRBD1 (6 bases). V was pared by 1 base and J by 6 bases, with 13 bases between. The CDR3 is 14 amino acids. Germline V gene lookup returns CDR1 LGHNA and CDR2 YSLEER. CDR3 residues: CASSQVYREGEQYF. As DNA, the CDR3 is TGCGCCAGCAGCCAAGTCTACAGGGAAGGCGAGCAGTACTTC.

The J gene is TRBJ1-2, the V gene TRBV25-1, with 9 bases identical to TRBD1. The V and J ends lost 7 bases and 2 bases, in that order; junction bases with no gene match: 5. The CDR3 sequence is 14 residues long. CDR1 and CDR2 from the germline V gene are MGHDK and SYGVNS. The CDR3 DNA reads as TGTGCCAGCATGGCTGGGACAGGGAACTATGGCTACACCTTC. Translation: CASMAGTGNYGYTF.

V is TRBV7-9 and J is TRBJ2-1; 9 bases fit TRBD1. This CDR3 is built from 15 residues. The junction had 8 bases not matched to a gene; V was cut back by 8 bases and J by 3 bases. CDR1 is SEHNR, CDR2 FQNEAQ, per germline (reference sequence). The CDR3 DNA reads TGTGCCAGCCAGTACACGGGACAGGGCTACAATGAGCAGTTCTTC. Translated, it gives CASQYTGQGYNEQFF.

The V call is TRBV4-3, the J call TRBJ1-2, with 7 nucleotides matching TRBD1. V was pared by 3 bases and J by 4 bases, with 8 bases of the junction left unmatched. CDR3 length equals 15 residues. CDR1 is LGHNA, CDR2 YSLEER, per germline. CDR3 DNA: TGCGCCAGCAGCCATAACATAGGGGGCGCCTATGGCTACACCTTC. Amino acids: CASSHNIGGAYGYTF.

V usage is TRBV5-1 and J usage is TRBJ1-1; D might be TRBD1 (5 bases). V lost 2 bases, J lost 6 bases, and 14 bases lay in between. The germline gives CDR1 SGHRS, CDR2 YFSETQ. The CDR3 spans 14 residues. CDR3 coding DNA: TGCGCCAGCAGCTTAGCAGGGTTTTCGGCTGAAGCTTTCTTT. It yields the protein CASSLAGFSAEAFF.

The chain combines TRBV7-9 with TRBJ2-1; TRBD1 matches 7 bases. This CDR3 is built from 16 residues. With 4 bases clipped from V and 3 bases from J, the junction kept 9 bases outside the gene matches. Germline V lookup: CDR1 SEHNR, CDR2 FQNEAQ (reference sequence). The CDR3 nucleotides read TGTGCCAGCAGCTCCTACAGGGGACGCAGCTACAATGAGCAGTTCTTC. This encodes CASSSYRGRSYNEQFF. Supplemented by reference TRBV7-9 and TRBJ2-1, the full variable domain reads DTGVSQNPRHKITKRGQNVTFRCDPISEHNRLYWYRQTLGQGPEFLTYFQNEAQLEKSRLLSDRFSAERPKGSFSTLEIQRTEQGDSAMYLCASSSYRGRSYNEQFFGPGTRLTVL.

The chain carries TRBV19 and TRBJ1-3, with D possibly matching TRBD1 (5 bases). The ends were cut back, 2 bases at V and 4 bases at J, with 9 bases in the middle. The CDR3 consists of 14 residues. Germline V gene data show CDR1 as LNHDA and CDR2 as SQIVND (reference sequence). This CDR3 reads CASSIPRAGNTIYF. In DNA form, the CDR3 reads TGTGCCAGTAGTATACCCAGGGCCGGAAACACCATATATTTT.

The chain links TRBV5-4 to TRBJ1-2, with 7 bases fitting TRBD1. V was pared by 4 bases and J by 2 bases, with 2 bases of the junction left unmatched. CDR1 SGHNT and CDR2 YYREEE come from the germline V gene (reference sequence). The CDR3 length is 13 residues. Here the CDR3 reads CASSPGQNYGYTF. CDR3 nucleotides: TGTGCCAGCAGCCCGGGACAGAACTATGGCTACACCTTC.

J is TRBJ1-1 and V is TRBV7-2; no definite D call. Germline V gene lookup returns CDR1 SGHTA and CDR2 FQGNSA. This CDR3 comprises 13 residues. The germline V and J ends were trimmed by 3 bases and 3 bases, with 8 bases remaining between them. The CDR3 DNA is TGTGCCAGCAGCTTTAGCCAGTACACTGAAGCTTTCTTT. Translating it yields CASSFSQYTEAFF.

V usage is TRBV5-1 and J usage is TRBJ2-1, with 14 bases identical to TRBD2. The germline V gene encodes CDR1 SGHRS and CDR2 YFSETQ. The CDR3 is 15 residues long. The V gene end was trimmed by 3 bases and the J gene end by 10 bases; junction bases not matched to a gene: 6. The CDR3 loop reads CASSSRTSGGNEQFF. The CDR3 DNA is TGCGCCAGCAGCTCACGGACTAGCGGGGGGAACGAGCAGTTCTTC.

The chain carries TRBV6-1 and TRBJ2-2, with D unclear. The CDR3 covers 15 residues. Germline V gene sequence: CDR1 MNHNS, CDR2 SASEGT. The V and J ends lost 1 base and 2 bases respectively, with 8 bases between them. The CDR3 DNA follows: TGTGCCAGCAGTGAAGAAGGCGGCAACACCGGGGAGCTGTTTTTT. It encodes CASSEEGGNTGELFF.

The rearrangement uses TRBV5-1 and TRBJ2-2, with TRBD2 as a possible D gene (6 bases). V shed 4 bases and J shed 6 bases, with 16 bases lying between them. Germline V gene sequence: CDR1 SGHRS, CDR2 YFSETQ. CDR3 length: 15 amino acids. DNA of the CDR3: TGCGCCAGCAGCCAAACACTAGGGGAGGCCGGGGAGCTGTTTTTT. This encodes CASSQTLGEAGELFF.

The V and J genes are TRBV29-1 and TRBJ2-5; 11 nucleotides align to TRBD2. CDR3 size: 13 residues. Germline CDR1 SQVTM, CDR2 ANQGSEA. V shed 4 bases, J shed 5 bases, and the junction held 3 bases outside the gene matches. In nucleotides, the CDR3 is TGCAGCGTTGCCTCTAGCGGGGGGGAGACCCAGTACTTC. Residues: CSVASSGGETQYF.

V gene TRBV7-9 combines with J gene TRBJ2-2, with D unresolved. This CDR3 region has 13 residues. CDR1 is SEHNR and CDR2 is FQNEAQ in the germline V gene (reference sequence). Trimming cost V 11 bases and J 3 bases, with 13 bases left between them. In DNA, the CDR3 is TGTGCCTGGCCAAGCGAGGACACCGGGGAGCTGTTTTTT. Amino acid sequence: CAWPSEDTGELFF.

The J gene is TRBJ1-1, the V gene TRBV4-3, with D uncertain. The V gene's germline CDR1 is LGHNA and CDR2 YSLEER. This CDR3 is 14 amino acids long. V lost 0 bases, J lost 1 base, and 6 bases lay in between. As DNA, the CDR3 is TGCGCCAGCAGCCAAGAAGACACGAACACTGAAGCTTTCTTT. This gives the protein CASSQEDTNTEAFF.

This chain links TRBV28 with TRBJ2-7, with D unresolved. The CDR3 extends over 15 amino acids. Germline V gene data show CDR1 as MDHEN and CDR2 as SYDVKM. V lost 2 bases to trimming and J lost 2 bases, with 13 bases between them. In DNA, the CDR3 is TGTGCCAGCAGTTTAGCAGTCCTCTCCCCCTACGAGCAGTACTTC. Translating it yields CASSLAVLSPYEQYF.

The rearrangement joins TRBV2 to TRBJ1-4, with 8 bases lining up with TRBD1. The trim removed 6 bases at V and 5 bases at J, leaving 8 bases unmatched. CDR3 length: 15 amino acids. The V gene's germline CDR1 is SNHLY and CDR2 FYNNEI. The CDR3 bases are TGTGCCAGCAGCGAGAGGACAGGGTTGAATGAAAAACTGTTTTTT. It is translated as CASSERTGLNEKLFF.

The gene calls are TRBV4-3 and TRBJ1-2; 7 nucleotides match TRBD1. Germline CDR1 and CDR2: LGHNA and YSLEER. This CDR3 is 16 amino acids long. J was trimmed by 5 bases and V by 4 bases; bases with no gene match: 13. CDR3 sequence (DNA): TGCGCCAGCAGCCCCCAGGGGGTAAGGGGGACGTATGGCTACACCTTC. This gives the protein CASSPQGVRGTYGYTF.

The chain links TRBV5-4 to TRBJ1-2; 9 nucleotides align to TRBD1. This CDR3 spans 16 amino acids. J lost 4 bases, V lost 2 bases, and 9 bases had no gene match. Germline values: CDR1 SGHNT, CDR2 YYREEE (reference sequence). This CDR3 is CASSLEPGQGRYGYTF. In nucleotides, the CDR3 is TGTGCCAGCAGCTTAGAACCGGGACAGGGACGCTATGGCTACACCTTC.

The chain joins TRBV7-2 to TRBJ2-1, with 11 bases matching TRBD1. CDR1 is SGHTA and CDR2 is FQGNSA in the germline V gene. The CDR3 has 16 residues. Unmatched junction bases numbered 6, after V lost 1 base and J lost 7 bases. This chain's CDR3 is CASSLGWTGGMNEQFF. CDR3 nucleotides: TGTGCCAGCAGCTTAGGTTGGACAGGGGGCATGAATGAGCAGTTCTTC.

V gene TRBV2 combines with J gene TRBJ1-5; 7 nucleotides align to TRBD1. The CDR3 is made up of 15 amino acids. The junction had 12 bases not matched to a gene; V was cut back by 6 bases and J by 7 bases. Looked up from germline, CDR1 is SNHLY and CDR2 is FYNNEI. CDR3 loop: CASRRSRGVMQPQHF. In DNA, the CDR3 is TGTGCCAGCAGGAGGAGCAGGGGGGTCATGCAGCCCCAGCATTTT. Full variable domain (rest looked up from reference TRBV2 and TRBJ1-5): EPEVTQTPSHQVTQMGQEVILRCVPISNHLYFYWYRQILGQKVEFLVSFYNNEISEKSEIFDDQFSVERPDGSNFTLKIRSTKLEDSAMYFCASRRSRGVMQPQHFGDGTRLSIL.

The rearrangement joins TRBV9 to TRBJ1-1; D is uncertain. Trimming removed 4 bases at V and 1 base at J, with 14 bases between. In germline, CDR1 is SGDLS, CDR2 YYNGEE. The CDR3 is 15 amino acids. This chain's CDR3 is CASSPRGKGNTEAFF. The CDR3 DNA follows: TGTGCCAGCAGCCCACGAGGGAAGGGGAACACTGAAGCTTTCTTT.

V is TRBV29-1 and J is TRBJ1-1; D is possibly TRBD1 (5 bases). V lost 7 bases to trimming and J lost 3 bases, with 12 bases between them. The length of the CDR3 is 12 residues. CDR1 is SQVTM and CDR2 is ANQGSEA in the germline V gene. CDR3 DNA: TGCAGCGGCATTCAGGGCTACACTGAAGCTTTCTTT. This translates into CSGIQGYTEAFF.

The gene calls are TRBV18 and TRBJ1-5; D may be TRBD1 (5 bases). The length of the CDR3 is 15 residues. Germline V gene lookup returns CDR1 KGHSH and CDR2 LQKENI. V lost 6 bases and J 4 bases, leaving 16 bases between the germline ends. This chain's CDR3 is CASSRDGGNNQPQHF. CDR3 DNA: TGTGCCAGCTCCCGGGATGGGGGGAATAATCAGCCCCAGCATTTT.